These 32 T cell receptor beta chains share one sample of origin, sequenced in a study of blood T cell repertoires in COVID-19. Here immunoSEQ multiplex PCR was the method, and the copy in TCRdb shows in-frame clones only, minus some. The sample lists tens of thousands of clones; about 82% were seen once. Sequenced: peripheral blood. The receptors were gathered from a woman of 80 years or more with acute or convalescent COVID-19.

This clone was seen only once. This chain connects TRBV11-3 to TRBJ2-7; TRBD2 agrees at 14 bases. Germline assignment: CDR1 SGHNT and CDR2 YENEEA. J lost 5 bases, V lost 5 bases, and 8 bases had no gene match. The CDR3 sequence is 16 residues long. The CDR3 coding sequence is TGTGCCAGCAGCACCCGACTAGCGGGGGGGATCGACGAGCAGTACTTC. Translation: CASSTRLAGGIDEQYF.

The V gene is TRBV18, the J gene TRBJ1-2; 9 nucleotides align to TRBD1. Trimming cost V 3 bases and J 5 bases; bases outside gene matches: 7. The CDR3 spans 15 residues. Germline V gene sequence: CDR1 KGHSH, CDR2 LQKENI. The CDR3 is CASSPGEDRGYGYTF. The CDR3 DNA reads TGTGCCAGCTCACCTGGAGAGGACAGGGGTTATGGCTACACCTTC.

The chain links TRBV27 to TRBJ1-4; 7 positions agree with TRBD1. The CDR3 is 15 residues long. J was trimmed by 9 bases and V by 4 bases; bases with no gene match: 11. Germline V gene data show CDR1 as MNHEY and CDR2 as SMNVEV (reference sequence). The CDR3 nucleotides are TGTGCCAGCAGTTCATTGGGGACAGATATGAAAAAACTGTTTTTT. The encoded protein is CASSSLGTDMKKLFF. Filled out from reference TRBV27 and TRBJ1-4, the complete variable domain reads EAQVTQNPRYLITVTGKKLTVTCSQNMNHEYMSWYRQDPGLGLRQIYYSMNVEVTDKGDVPEGYKVSRKEKRNFPLILESPSPNQTSLYFCASSSLGTDMKKLFFGSGTQLSVL.

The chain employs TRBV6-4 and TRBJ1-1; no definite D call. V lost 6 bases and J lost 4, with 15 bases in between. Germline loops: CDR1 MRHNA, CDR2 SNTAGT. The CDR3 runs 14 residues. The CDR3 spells CASRLRVGSTEAFF. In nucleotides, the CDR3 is TGTGCCAGCAGGCTGCGGGTGGGGAGCACTGAAGCTTTCTTT.

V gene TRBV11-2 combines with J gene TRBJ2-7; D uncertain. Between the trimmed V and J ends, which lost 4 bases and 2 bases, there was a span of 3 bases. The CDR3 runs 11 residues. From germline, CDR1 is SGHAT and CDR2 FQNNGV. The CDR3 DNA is TGTGCCAGCAGCTCTACCTACGAGCAGTACTTC. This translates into CASSSTYEQYF.

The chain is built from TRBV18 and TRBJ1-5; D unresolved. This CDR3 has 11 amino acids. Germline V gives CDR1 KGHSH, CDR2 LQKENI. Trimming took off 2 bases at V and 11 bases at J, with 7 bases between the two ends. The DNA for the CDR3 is TGTGCCAGCTCACCAGGGGAGTCCCAGCATTTT. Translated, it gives CASSPGESQHF.

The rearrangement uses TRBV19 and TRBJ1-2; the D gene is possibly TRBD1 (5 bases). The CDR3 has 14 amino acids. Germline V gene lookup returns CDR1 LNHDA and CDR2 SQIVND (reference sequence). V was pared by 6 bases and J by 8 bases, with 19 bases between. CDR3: CASRKPGQGWGYTF. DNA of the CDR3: TGTGCCAGTAGAAAACCCGGGCAGGGTTGGGGCTACACCTTC.

CDR3 coding DNA: TGCGCCAGCAGGGGACAGGGGTATCAGCCCCAGCATTTT. Amino acid sequence: CASRGQGYQPQHF. The chain couples TRBV5-1 to TRBJ1-5; TRBD1 agrees at 10 bases. The CDR3 consists of 13 residues. CDR1 SGHRS and CDR2 YFSETQ come from the germline V gene. The V segment lost 5 bases and the J segment 5 bases; nucleotides outside the gene matches: 1.

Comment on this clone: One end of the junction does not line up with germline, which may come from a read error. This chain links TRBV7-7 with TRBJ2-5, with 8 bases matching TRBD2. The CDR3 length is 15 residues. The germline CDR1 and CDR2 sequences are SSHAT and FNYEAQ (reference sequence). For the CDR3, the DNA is TGTGCTAGCAGCTTATCAGCGGGGGAGCGAGAGACCCAGTACTTC. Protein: CASSLSAGERETQYF.

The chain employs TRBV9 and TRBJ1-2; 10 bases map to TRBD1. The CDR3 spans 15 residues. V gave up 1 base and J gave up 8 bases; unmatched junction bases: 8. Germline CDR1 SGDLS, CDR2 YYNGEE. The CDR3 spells CASSVSTGGVEGYTF. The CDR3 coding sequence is TGTGCCAGCAGCGTATCGACAGGGGGCGTAGAGGGCTACACCTTC. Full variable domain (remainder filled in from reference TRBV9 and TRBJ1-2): DSGVTQTPKHLITATGQRVTLRCSPRSGDLSVYWYQQSLDQGLQFLIQYYNGEERAKGNILERFSAQQFPDLHSELNLSSLELGDSALYFCASSVSTGGVEGYTFGSGTRLTVV.

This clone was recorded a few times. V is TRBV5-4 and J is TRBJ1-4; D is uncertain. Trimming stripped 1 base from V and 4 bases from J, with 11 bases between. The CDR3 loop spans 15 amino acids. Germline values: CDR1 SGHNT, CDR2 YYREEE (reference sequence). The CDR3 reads CASSLRGSGNEKLFF. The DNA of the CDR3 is TGTGCCAGCAGCTTGCGGGGATCGGGTAATGAAAAACTGTTTTTT.

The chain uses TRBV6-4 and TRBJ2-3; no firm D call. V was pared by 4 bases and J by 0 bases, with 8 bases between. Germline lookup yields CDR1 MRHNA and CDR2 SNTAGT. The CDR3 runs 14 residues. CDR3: CASSAATSTDTQYF. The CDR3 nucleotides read TGTGCCAGCAGTGCGGCGACTAGCACAGATACGCAGTATTTT.

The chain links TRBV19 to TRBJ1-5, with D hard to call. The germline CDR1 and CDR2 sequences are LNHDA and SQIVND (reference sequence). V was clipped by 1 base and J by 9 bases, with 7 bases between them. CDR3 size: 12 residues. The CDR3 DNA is TGTGCCAGTAGTATAGTACAGTCGCCCCAGCATTTT. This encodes CASSIVQSPQHF.

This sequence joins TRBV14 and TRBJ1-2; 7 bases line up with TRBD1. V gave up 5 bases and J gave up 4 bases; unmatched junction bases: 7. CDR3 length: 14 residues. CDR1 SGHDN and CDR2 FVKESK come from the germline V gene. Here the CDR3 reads CASSSKTGAYGYTF. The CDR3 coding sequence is TGTGCCAGCAGCTCTAAAACAGGGGCCTATGGCTACACCTTC.

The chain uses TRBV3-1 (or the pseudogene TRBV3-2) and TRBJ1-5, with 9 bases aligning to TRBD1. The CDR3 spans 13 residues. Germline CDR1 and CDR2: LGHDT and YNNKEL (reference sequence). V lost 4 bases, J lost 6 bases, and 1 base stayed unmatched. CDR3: CASSRDRVQPQHF. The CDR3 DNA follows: TGTGCCAGCAGCCGGGACAGGGTTCAGCCCCAGCATTTT.

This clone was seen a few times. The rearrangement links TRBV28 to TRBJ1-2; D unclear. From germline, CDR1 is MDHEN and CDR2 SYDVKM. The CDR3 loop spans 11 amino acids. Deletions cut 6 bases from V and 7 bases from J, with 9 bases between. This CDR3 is CASRFLRGYTF. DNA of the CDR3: TGTGCCAGCAGATTCTTGCGTGGCTACACCTTC.

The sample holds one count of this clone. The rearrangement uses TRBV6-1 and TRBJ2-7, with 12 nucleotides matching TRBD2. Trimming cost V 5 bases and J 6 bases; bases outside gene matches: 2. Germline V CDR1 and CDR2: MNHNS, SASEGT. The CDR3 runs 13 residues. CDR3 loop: CASSSSGGAEQYF. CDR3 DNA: TGTGCCAGCAGTTCTAGCGGGGGGGCCGAGCAGTACTTC.

In DNA, the CDR3 is TGTGCCAGCAGCGCCCCACGCGCAGGGGGCGGCGGGGAGCTGTTTTTT. The encoded protein is CASSAPRAGGGGELFF. The rearrangement uses TRBV7-3 and TRBJ2-2; 8 bases map to TRBD1. CDR3 length equals 16 residues. Germline V lookup: CDR1 SGHTA, CDR2 FQGTGA. With 5 bases clipped from V and 7 bases from J, the junction kept 12 bases outside the gene matches.

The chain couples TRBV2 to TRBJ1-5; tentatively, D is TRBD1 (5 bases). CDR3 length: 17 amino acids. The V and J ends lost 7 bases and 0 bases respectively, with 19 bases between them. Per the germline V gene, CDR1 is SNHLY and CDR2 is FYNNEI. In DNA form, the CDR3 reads TGTGCCAGCACGGGGGGTAGGGGTTTCGATAGCAATCAGCCCCAGCATTTT. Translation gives CASTGGRGFDSNQPQHF.

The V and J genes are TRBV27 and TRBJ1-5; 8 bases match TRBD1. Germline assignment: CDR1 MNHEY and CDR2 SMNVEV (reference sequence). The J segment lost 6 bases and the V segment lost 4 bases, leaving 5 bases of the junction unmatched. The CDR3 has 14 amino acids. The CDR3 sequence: CASSYRGISQPQHF. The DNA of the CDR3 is TGTGCCAGCAGTTACAGGGGGATCAGTCAGCCCCAGCATTTT.

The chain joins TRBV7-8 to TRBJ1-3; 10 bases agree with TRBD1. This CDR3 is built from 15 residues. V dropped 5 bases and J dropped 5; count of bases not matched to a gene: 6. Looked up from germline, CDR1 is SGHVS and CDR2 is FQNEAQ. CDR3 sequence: CASSPGGQGRNTIYF. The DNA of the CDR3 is TGTGCCAGCAGCCCCGGGGGACAGGGGAGAAACACCATATATTTT.

CDR3 nucleotide sequence: TGTGCCAGCAGTCTCCCCGGGGGAACCTACGAGCAGTACTTC. Translating it yields CASSLPGGTYEQYF. The V gene is TRBV6-5, the J gene TRBJ2-7; a weak D match, TRBD2 (6 bases). Trimming took off 5 bases at V and 2 bases at J, with 13 bases between the two ends. The CDR3 consists of 14 residues. Germline CDR1 MNHEY, CDR2 SVGAGI.

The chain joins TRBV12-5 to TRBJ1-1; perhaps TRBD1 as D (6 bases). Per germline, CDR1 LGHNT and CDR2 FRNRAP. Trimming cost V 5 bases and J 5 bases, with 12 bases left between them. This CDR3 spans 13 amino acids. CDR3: CASGMDSGTEAFF. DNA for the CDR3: TGTGCTAGTGGTATGGACAGTGGGACTGAAGCTTTCTTT.

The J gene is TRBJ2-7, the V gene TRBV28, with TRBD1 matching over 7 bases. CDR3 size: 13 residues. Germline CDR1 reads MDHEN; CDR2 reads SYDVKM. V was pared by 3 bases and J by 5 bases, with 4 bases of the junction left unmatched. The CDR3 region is CASSLDRSNEQYF. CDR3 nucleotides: TGTGCCAGCAGTTTGGACAGGTCCAACGAGCAGTACTTC.

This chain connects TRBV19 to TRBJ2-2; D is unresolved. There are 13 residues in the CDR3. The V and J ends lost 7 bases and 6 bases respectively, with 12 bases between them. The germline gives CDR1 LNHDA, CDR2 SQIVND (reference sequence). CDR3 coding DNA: TGTGCCAGTAAAGGCGGTGGTCCCGGGGAGCTGTTTTTT. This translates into CASKGGGPGELFF.

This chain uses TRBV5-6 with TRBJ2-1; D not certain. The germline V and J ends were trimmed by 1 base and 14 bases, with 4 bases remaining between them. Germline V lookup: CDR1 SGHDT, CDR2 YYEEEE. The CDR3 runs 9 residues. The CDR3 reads CASSLREFF. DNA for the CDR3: TGTGCCAGCAGCTTGCGGGAGTTCTTC.

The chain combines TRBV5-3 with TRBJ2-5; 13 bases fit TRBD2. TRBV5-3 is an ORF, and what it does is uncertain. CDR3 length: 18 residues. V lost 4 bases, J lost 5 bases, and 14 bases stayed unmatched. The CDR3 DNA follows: TGTGCCAGAAGCCGCCGGTCGACTAGCGGGGGGCCGGGGGAGACCCAGTACTTC. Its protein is CARSRRSTSGGPGETQYF.

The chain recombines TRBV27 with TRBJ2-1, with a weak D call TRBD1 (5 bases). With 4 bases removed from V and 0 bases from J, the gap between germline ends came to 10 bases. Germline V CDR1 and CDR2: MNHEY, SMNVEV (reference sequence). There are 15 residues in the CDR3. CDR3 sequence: CASSSQGRSYNEQFF. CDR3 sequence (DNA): TGTGCCAGCAGTTCTCAGGGTCGCTCCTACAATGAGCAGTTCTTC.

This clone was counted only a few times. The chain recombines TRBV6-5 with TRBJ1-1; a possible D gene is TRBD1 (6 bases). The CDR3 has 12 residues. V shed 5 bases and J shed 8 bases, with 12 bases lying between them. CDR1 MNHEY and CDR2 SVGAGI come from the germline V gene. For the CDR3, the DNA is TGTGCCAGCAGTCGACAGGATAGGGAAGCTTTCTTT. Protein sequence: CASSRQDREAFF.

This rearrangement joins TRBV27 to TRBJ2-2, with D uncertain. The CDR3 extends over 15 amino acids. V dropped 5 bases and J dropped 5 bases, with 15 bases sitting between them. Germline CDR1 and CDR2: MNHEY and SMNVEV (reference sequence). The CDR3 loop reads CASSDKTGGTGELFF. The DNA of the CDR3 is TGTGCCAGCAGTGATAAGACGGGTGGGACCGGGGAGCTGTTTTTT.

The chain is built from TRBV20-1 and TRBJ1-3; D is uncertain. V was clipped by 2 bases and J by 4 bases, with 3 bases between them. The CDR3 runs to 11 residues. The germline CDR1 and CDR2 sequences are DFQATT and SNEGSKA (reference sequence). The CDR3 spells CSARLGNTIYF. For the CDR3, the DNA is TGCAGTGCTAGACTAGGAAACACCATATATTTT.

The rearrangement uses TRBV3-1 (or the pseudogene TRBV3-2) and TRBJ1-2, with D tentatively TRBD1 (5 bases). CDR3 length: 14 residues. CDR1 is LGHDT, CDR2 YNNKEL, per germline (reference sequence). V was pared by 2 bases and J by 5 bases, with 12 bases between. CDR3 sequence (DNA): TGTGCCAGCAGCCAAATCCAGGGCCCTTATGGCTACACCTTC. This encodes CASSQIQGPYGYTF.